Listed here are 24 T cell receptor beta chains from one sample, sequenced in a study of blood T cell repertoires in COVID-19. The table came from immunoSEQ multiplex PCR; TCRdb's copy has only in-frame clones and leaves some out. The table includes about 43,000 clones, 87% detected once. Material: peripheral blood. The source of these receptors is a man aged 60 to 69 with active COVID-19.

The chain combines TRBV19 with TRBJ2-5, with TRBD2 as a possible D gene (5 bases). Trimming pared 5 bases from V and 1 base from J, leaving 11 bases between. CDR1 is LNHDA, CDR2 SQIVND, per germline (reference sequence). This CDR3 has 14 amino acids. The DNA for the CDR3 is TGTGCCAGTAGTCCGGCCGGGGTCCAAGAGACCCAGTACTTC. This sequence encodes CASSPAGVQETQYF.

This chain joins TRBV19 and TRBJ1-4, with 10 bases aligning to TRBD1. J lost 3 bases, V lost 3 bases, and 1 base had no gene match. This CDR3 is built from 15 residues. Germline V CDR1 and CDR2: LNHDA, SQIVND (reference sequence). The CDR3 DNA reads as TGTGCCAGTAGTATGGACAGGGGGGCTAATGAAAAACTGTTTTTT. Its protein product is CASSMDRGANEKLFF.

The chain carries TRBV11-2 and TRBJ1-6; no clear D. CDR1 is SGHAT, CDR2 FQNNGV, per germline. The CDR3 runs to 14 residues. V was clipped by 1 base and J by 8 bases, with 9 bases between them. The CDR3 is CASSLGFSDSPLHF. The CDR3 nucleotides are TGTGCCAGCAGCTTAGGCTTCAGTGATTCACCCCTCCACTTT.

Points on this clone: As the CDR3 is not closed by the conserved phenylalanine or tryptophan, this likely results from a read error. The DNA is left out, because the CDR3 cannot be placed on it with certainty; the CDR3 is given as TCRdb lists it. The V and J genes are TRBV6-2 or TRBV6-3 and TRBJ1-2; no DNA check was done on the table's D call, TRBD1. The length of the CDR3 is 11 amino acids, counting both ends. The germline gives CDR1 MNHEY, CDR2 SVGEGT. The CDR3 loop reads CASSYPGPINL.

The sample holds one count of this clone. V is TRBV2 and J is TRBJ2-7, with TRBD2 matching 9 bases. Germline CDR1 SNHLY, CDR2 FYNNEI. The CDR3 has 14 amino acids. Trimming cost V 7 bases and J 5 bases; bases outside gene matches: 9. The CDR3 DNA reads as TGTGCCAGCAATCTTATAGCGGGAGCAAACGAGCAGTACTTC. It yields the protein CASNLIAGANEQYF.

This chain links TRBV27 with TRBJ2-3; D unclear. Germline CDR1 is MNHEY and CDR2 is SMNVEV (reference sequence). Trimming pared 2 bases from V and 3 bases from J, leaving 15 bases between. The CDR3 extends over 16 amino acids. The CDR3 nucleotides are TGTGCCAGCAGTTTACTGGGCCCGCCAGAAACAGATACGCAGTATTTT. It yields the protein CASSLLGPPETDTQYF.

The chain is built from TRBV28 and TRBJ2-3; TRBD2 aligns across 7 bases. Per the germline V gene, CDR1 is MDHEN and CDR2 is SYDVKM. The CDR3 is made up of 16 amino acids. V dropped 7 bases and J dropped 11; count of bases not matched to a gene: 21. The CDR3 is CASNPGLSRIFIRQYF. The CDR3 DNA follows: TGTGCCAGCAACCCGGGACTATCGAGAATATTTATAAGGCAGTATTTT.

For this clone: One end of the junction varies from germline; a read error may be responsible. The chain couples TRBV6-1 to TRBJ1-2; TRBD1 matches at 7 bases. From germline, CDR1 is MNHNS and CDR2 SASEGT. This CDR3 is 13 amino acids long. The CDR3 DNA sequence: TGTGCCAGCAGAGAAGACAGGGACTATGGCTACACCTTC. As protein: CASREDRDYGYTF.

CDR3 sequence: CASSQDLGTGSNQPQHF. The DNA of the CDR3 is TGCGCCAGCAGCCAAGATCTTGGGACAGGGAGCAATCAGCCCCAGCATTTT. The V gene is TRBV4-1, the J gene TRBJ1-5, with 9 bases fitting TRBD1. The germline CDR1 and CDR2 sequences are MGHRA and YSYEKL. With 0 bases clipped from V and 1 base from J, the junction kept 4 bases outside the gene matches. The CDR3 runs to 17 residues.

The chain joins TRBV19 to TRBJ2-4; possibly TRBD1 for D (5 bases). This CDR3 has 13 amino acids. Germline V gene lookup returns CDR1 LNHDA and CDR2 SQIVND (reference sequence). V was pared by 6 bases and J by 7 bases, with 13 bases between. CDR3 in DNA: TGTGCCAGTAGATTAGACAGTTCGAACATTCAGTACTTC. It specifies CASRLDSSNIQYF.

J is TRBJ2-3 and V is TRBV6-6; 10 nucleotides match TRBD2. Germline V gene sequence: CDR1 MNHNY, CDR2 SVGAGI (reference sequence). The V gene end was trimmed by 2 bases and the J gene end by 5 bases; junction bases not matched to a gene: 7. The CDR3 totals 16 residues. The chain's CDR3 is CASSYKLAGRVDTQYF. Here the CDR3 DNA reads TGTGCCAGCAGTTACAAACTAGCGGGGAGGGTAGATACGCAGTATTTT.

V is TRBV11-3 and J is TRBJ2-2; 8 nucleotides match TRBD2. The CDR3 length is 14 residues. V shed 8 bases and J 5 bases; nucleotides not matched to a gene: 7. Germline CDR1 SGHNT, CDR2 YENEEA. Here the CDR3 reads CASAREGGTGELFF. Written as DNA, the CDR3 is TGTGCCAGCGCTCGGGAGGGCGGGACCGGGGAGCTGTTTTTT. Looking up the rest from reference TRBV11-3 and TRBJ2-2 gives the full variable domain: EAGVVQSPRYKIIEKKQPVAFWCNPISGHNTLYWYLQNLGQGPELLIRYENEEAVDDSQLPKDRFSAERLKGVDSTLKIQPAELGDSAVYLCASAREGGTGELFFGEGSRLTVL.

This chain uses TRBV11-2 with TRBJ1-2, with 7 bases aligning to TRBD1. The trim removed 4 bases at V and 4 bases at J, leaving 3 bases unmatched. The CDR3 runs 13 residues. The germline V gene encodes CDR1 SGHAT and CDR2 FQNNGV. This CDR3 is CASSSRQGYGYTF. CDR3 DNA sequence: TGTGCCAGCAGCTCGCGACAGGGCTATGGCTACACCTTC.

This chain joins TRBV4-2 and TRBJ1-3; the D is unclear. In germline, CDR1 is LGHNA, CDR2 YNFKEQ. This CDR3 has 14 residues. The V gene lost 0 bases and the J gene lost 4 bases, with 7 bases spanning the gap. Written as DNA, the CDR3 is TGTGCCAGCAGCCAAGATCGGGTGGGAAACACCATATATTTT. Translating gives CASSQDRVGNTIYF.

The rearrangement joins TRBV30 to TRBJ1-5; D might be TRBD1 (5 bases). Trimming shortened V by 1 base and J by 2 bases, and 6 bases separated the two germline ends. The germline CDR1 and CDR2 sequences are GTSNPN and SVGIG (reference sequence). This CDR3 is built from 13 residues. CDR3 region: CAWSAGGNQPQHF. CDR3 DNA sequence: TGTGCCTGGAGTGCGGGGGGCAATCAGCCCCAGCATTTT. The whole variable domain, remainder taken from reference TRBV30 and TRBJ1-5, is SQTIHQWPATLVQPVGSPLSLECTVEGTSNPNLYWYRQAAGRGLQLLFYSVGIGQISSEVPQNLSASRPQDRQFILSSKKLLLSDSGFYLCAWSAGGNQPQHFGDGTRLSIL.

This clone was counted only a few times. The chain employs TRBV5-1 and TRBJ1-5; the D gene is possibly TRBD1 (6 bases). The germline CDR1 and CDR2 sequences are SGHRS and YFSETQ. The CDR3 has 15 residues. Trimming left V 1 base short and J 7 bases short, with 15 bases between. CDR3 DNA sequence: TGCGCCAGCAGCTTGTCGGGGGGCGCCGGCCAGCCCCAGCATTTT. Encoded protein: CASSLSGGAGQPQHF.

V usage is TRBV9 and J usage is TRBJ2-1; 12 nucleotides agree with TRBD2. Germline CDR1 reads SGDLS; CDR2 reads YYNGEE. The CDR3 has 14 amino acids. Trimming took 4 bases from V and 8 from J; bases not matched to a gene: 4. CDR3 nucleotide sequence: TGTGCCAGCAGCTCTAGCGGGGGGGCATATGAGCAGTTCTTC. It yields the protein CASSSSGGAYEQFF.

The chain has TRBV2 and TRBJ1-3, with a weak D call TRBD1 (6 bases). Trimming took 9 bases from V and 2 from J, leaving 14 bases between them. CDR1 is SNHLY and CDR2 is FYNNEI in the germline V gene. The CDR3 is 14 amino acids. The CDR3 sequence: CASSSGVPGNTIYF. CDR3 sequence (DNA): TGTGCCAGTTCCTCAGGGGTCCCTGGAAACACCATATATTTT.

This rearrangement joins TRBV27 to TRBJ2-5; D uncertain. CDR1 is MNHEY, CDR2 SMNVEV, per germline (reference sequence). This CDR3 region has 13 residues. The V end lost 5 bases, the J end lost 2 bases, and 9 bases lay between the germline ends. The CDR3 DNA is TGTGCCAGCAGTACCCACAGACAAGAGACCCAGTACTTC. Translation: CASSTHRQETQYF.

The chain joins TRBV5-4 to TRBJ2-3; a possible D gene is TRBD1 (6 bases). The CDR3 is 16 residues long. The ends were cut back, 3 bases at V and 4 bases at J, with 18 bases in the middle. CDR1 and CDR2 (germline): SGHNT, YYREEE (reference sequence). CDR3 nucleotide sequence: TGTGCCAGCAGCTCGGTCGCAGGGGATGGGGCAGATACGCAGTATTTT. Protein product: CASSSVAGDGADTQYF.

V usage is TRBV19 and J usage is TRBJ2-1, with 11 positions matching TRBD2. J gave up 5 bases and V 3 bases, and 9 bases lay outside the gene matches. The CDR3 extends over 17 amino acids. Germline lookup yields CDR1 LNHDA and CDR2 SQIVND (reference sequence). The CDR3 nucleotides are TGTGCCAGTAGTATTAGGGCTAGCGGGGGGTGGGACAATGAGCAGTTCTTC. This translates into CASSIRASGGWDNEQFF.

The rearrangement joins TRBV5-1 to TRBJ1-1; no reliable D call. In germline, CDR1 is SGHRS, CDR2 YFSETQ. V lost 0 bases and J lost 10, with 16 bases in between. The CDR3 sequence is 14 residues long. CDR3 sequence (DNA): TGCGCCAGCAGCTTGGAGGCCAGTGGAGCGTTAGCTTTCTTT. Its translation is CASSLEASGALAFF.

Here the CDR3 DNA reads TGCGCCAGCAGCTTGGTAGCGGGGGGGCTTAATGAGCAGTTCTTC. This translates into CASSLVAGGLNEQFF. The genes are TRBV5-1 and TRBJ2-1; 11 nucleotides match TRBD2. Trimming cost V 0 bases and J 7 bases; bases outside gene matches: 3. The CDR3 length is 15 residues. The germline gives CDR1 SGHRS, CDR2 YFSETQ.

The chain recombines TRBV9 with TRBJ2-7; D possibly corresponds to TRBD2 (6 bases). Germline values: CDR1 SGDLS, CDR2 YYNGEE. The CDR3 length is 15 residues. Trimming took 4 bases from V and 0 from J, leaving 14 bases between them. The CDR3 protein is CASSPSGYISYEQYF. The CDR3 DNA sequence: TGTGCCAGCAGCCCCAGCGGGTACATCTCCTACGAGCAGTACTTC.